This T cell receptor (beta chain) was sequenced for a study of T-cell memory formation after mild COVID-19. Study overall: TCR clusters were mostly donor specific. Study-wide results and caveats: Those CD4+ clones that contracted were mainly in CM and EM (CD8+ ones in EMRA). From day 15 to 85, contracting clones were balanced between CD4 and CD8, whereas later expanders leaned toward CD4+. Whether second-wave clones peaking at day 37 were SARS-CoV-2 specific went unconfirmed.

TCRdb ran MiXCR on the 5' RACE reads and lists one entry per CDR3 protein. The sample holds about 340,000 distinct CDR3 sequences, roughly 15% seen once. The sample holds a few counts of this clonotype. Antigen specificity is unknown. V dropped 4 bases and J dropped 2 bases, with 12 bases sitting between them. Germline V gene lookup returns CDR1 KGHSH and CDR2 LQKENI. The CDR3 has 15 amino acids. This sequence joins TRBV18 and TRBJ2-1; D possibly corresponds to TRBD2 (6 bases). The sample taken for sequencing was PBMCs or a T cell subset sorted from them (not recorded which). The sequence was obtained from a young man who had mild COVID-19 (a few samples of this study predate the infection). Cell type and time point are not known. CDR3 in amino acids: CASSRLASTYNEQFF. DNA of the CDR3: TGTGCCAGCTCACGGCTAGCGTCAACCTACAATGAGCAGTTCTTC.